Listed below are T cell receptor beta chains from one sample, sequenced in a study of identical twins. TCRdb re-called the 5' RACE reads through MiXCR, storing one row per CDR3 protein. The sample lists hundreds of thousands of distinct CDR3 sequences, 9% to 15% occurring once. This same sample was also taken into another study, of yellow fever vaccine responses in identical twins.

Sequencing was done on a sample of PBMCs. The receptor set was obtained from a woman in her late teens or twenties in good health. Each CDR3 is given with its conserved first and last residue. D genes are given only for firm matches. A row's size may be missing; if present it is once, few, many or a size class.

TRBV7-9	few	TRBJ2-2	.	CASSFQGRAGELFF	TGTGCCAGCAGCTTCCAGGGGAGGGCCGGGGAGCTGTTTTTT
TRBV5-1	few	TRBJ2-2	TRBD2	CASSLAASGLAGDTGELFF	TGCGCCAGCAGCTTGGCCGCCTCGGGGTTAGCGGGTGACACCGGGGAGCTGTTTTTT
TRBV11-2	.	TRBJ1-5	.	CASSLDSGGNQPQHF	TGTGCCAGCAGCTTAGATTCGGGGGGGAATCAGCCCCAGCATTTT
TRBV29-1	.	TRBJ1-4	.	CSVATGANNEKLFF	TGCAGCGTGGCCACCGGGGCCAACAATGAAAAACTGTTTTTT
TRBV12-3/TRBV12-4	few	TRBJ2-5	.	CASSPLGGKETQYF	TGTGCCAGCAGTCCTTTAGGAGGGAAAGAGACCCAGTACTTC
TRBV20-1	.	TRBJ2-3	TRBD2	CSVRNSGAPDTQYF	TGCAGTGTTAGGAATAGCGGGGCCCCAGATACGCAGTATTTT
TRBV20-1	.	TRBJ1-5	.	CSAKESYSNQPQHF	TGCAGTGCCAAGGAAAGTTATAGCAATCAGCCCCAGCATTTT
TRBV5-1	.	TRBJ2-1	.	CASSLEQTNEQFF	TGCGCCAGCAGCTTGGAACAAACCAATGAGCAGTTCTTC
TRBV12-3/TRBV12-4	once	TRBJ1-1	.	CACSFRQGNTEAFF	TGTGCCTGCAGTTTTCGGCAGGGGAACACTGAAGCTTTCTTT
TRBV4-1	few	TRBJ2-1	.	CASSQDEERRISYNEQFF	TGCGCCAGCAGCCAAGATGAGGAGCGGAGGATCTCCTACAATGAGCAGTTCTTC
TRBV19	few	TRBJ2-1	.	CASKTGEGNNEQFF	TGTGCCAGCAAGACAGGTGAGGGGAACAATGAGCAGTTCTTC
TRBV20-1	many	TRBJ1-3	.	CSARQGTGSMNTIYF	TGCAGTGCTAGACAGGGAACAGGGTCGATGAACACCATATATTTT
TRBV7-9	.	TRBJ1-2	.	CASSLVAGNGYTF	TGTGCCAGCAGCTTAGTTGCAGGGAATGGCTACACCTTC
TRBV6-2/TRBV6-3	few	TRBJ2-2	.	CASKLRTNTGELFF	TGTGCCAGCAAATTGCGGACGAACACCGGGGAGCTGTTTTTT
TRBV12-5	.	TRBJ2-5	TRBD1	CASGRTGGQETQYF	TGTGCTAGTGGTCGGACAGGGGGCCAGGAGACCCAGTACTTC
TRBV5-1	.	TRBJ2-3	TRBD2	CASSLLLAGGPTDTQYF	TGCGCCAGCAGCTTGTTGCTGGCGGGAGGGCCCACAGATACGCAGTATTTT
TRBV12-3/TRBV12-4	many	TRBJ2-5	TRBD1	CASSLGASGGRQETQYF	TGTGCCAGCAGTTTGGGAGCCTCAGGGGGACGCCAAGAGACCCAGTACTTC
TRBV4-2	few	TRBJ2-2	.	CATRQGLLALDGELFF	TGTGCCACACGGCAGGGCTTACTAGCACTCGACGGGGAGCTGTTTTTT
TRBV10-3	many	TRBJ2-1	TRBD2	CAISRTSGDALGEQFF	TGTGCCATCAGTAGGACTAGCGGGGACGCGCTGGGTGAGCAGTTCTTC
TRBV5-1	many	TRBJ2-1	TRBD1	CASSPSGTGNEQFF	TGCGCCAGCAGCCCATCCGGGACAGGCAATGAGCAGTTCTTC
TRBV24-1	once	TRBJ2-3	TRBD2	CATSDSKSGSPDTQYF	TGTGCCACCAGTGATAGCAAAAGCGGGAGTCCAGATACGCAGTATTTT
TRBV12-3/TRBV12-4	.	TRBJ1-6	.	CASSLYRDTLHF	TGTGCCAGCAGTTTGTACAGGGATACCCTCCACTTT
TRBV12-3/TRBV12-4	many	TRBJ2-1	.	CASSDRSEHNEQFF	TGTGCCAGCAGTGACCGTAGCGAACACAATGAGCAGTTCTTC
TRBV12-3/TRBV12-4	few	TRBJ2-2	TRBD2	CASDREGYTGELFF	TGTGCCAGCGACCGGGAGGGCTACACCGGGGAGCTGTTTTTT
TRBV24-1	.	TRBJ1-5	.	CATSDPTEGNQPQHF	TGTGCCACCAGTGACCCGACAGAGGGGAATCAGCCCCAGCATTTT
TRBV20-1	.	TRBJ2-3	.	CSATLAIGGTQYF	TGCAGTGCTACCCTAGCTATAGGGGGTACGCAGTATTTT
TRBV20-1	few	TRBJ2-4	.	CSAFTGTKNIQYF	TGCAGTGCTTTTACAGGGACCAAAAACATTCAGTACTTC
TRBV25-1	.	TRBJ2-1	.	CASSGPFSYNEQFF	TGTGCCAGCAGTGGGCCCTTCTCCTACAATGAGCAGTTCTTC
TRBV7-9	few	TRBJ1-1	TRBD1	CASSLVGDRGAFF	TGTGCCAGCAGCTTAGTTGGCGACAGGGGAGCTTTCTTT
TRBV7-3	.	TRBJ2-7	.	CASSLTWENEQYF	TGTGCCAGCAGCTTAACGTGGGAGAACGAGCAGTACTTC
TRBV20-1	.	TRBJ2-7	TRBD2	CSASRTSGRSYEQYF	TGCAGTGCTAGTCGGACTAGCGGGAGATCCTACGAGCAGTACTTC
TRBV20-1	few	TRBJ1-2	TRBD1	CSASTGTGYGYTF	TGCAGTGCTTCGACCGGGACAGGCTATGGCTACACCTTC
TRBV24-1	few	TRBJ2-6	TRBD1	CATAGGQGNSGANVLTF	TGTGCCACCGCGGGGGGACAGGGGAATTCTGGGGCCAACGTCCTGACTTTC
TRBV6-1	.	TRBJ2-1	.	CASSPAPAVEQFF	TGTGCCAGCAGCCCCGCCCCCGCAGTGGAGCAGTTCTTC
TRBV12-3/TRBV12-4	many	TRBJ1-2	.	CASSLNGYGYTF	TGTGCCAGCAGTTTGAACGGATATGGCTACACCTTC
TRBV9	few	TRBJ2-7	TRBD1	CASSVATGSYEQYF	TGTGCCAGCAGCGTAGCGACAGGGTCCTACGAGCAGTACTTC
TRBV7-2	.	TRBJ1-6	TRBD1	CASSFVTGVTNSPLHF	TGTGCCAGCAGCTTTGTGACAGGGGTTACGAATTCACCCCTCCACTTT
TRBV28	many	TRBJ1-1	.	CASRRSGFAMNTEAFF	TGTGCCAGCAGGAGAAGCGGATTCGCGATGAACACTGAAGCTTTCTTT
TRBV7-2	few	TRBJ2-2	TRBD2	CASSPGLAWNTGELFF	TGTGCCAGCAGCCCGGGACTAGCGTGGAACACCGGGGAGCTGTTTTTT
TRBV12-3/TRBV12-4	few	TRBJ2-5	TRBD1	CASRRDRGRETQYF	TGTGCCAGCAGGAGGGACAGGGGGCGGGAGACCCAGTACTTC
TRBV5-5	few	TRBJ1-3	.	CASSTEVISGNTIYF	TGTGCCAGCAGTACTGAGGTGATCTCTGGAAACACCATATATTTT